Below are 29 T cell receptor beta chains sequenced from a single sample in a study of blood T cell repertoires in COVID-19. Here immunoSEQ multiplex PCR was the method, and the copy in TCRdb shows in-frame clones only, minus some. The sample has hundreds of thousands of clones; roughly 87% are singletons. The sequenced sample consisted of PBMCs or T cells enriched from blood (not recorded which). The source is a woman younger than 35 who had recovered from COVID-19.

The chain carries TRBV5-4 and TRBJ2-1, with 12 bases aligning to TRBD2. The trim removed 0 bases at V and 10 bases at J, leaving 5 bases unmatched. The CDR3 loop spans 15 amino acids. Looked up from germline, CDR1 is SGHNT and CDR2 is YYREEE (reference sequence). CDR3 DNA: TGTGCCAGCAGCTTGGGACTAGCGGGAGTATTAGAGCAGTTCTTC. Protein product: CASSLGLAGVLEQFF.

The V call is TRBV6-4, the J call TRBJ1-1; weak D call: TRBD1 (6 bases). This CDR3 spans 14 amino acids. Germline V lookup: CDR1 MRHNA, CDR2 SNTAGT. Trimming took off 6 bases at V and 1 base at J, with 12 bases between the two ends. The CDR3 DNA reads as TGTGCCAGCAGGTCCCTCAGGGGGAACACTGAAGCTTTCTTT. This sequence encodes CASRSLRGNTEAFF.

The chain carries TRBV7-2 and TRBJ2-2; 8 positions agree with TRBD2. The CDR3 extends over 16 amino acids. Germline CDR1 reads SGHTA; CDR2 reads FQGNSA. V trimming: 3 bases; J trimming: 5 bases; junction bases outside the gene matches: 8. CDR3 in amino acids: CASSFPAGGVTGELFF. The CDR3 DNA is TGTGCCAGCAGCTTTCCTGCCGGGGGGGTGACCGGGGAGCTGTTTTTT.

This clone showed up just a few times. CDR3 protein: CASATSSYNSPLHF. In DNA, the CDR3 is TGTGCCAGCGCCACAAGCTCCTATAATTCACCCCTCCACTTT. The rearrangement uses TRBV6-5 and TRBJ1-6; no definite D call. CDR3 length: 14 residues. The V gene lost 8 bases and the J gene lost 0 bases, with 8 bases spanning the gap. Germline V CDR1 and CDR2: MNHEY, SVGAGI.

The chain couples TRBV4-1 to TRBJ1-2; 8 nucleotides align to TRBD1. CDR3 length equals 15 residues. The trim removed 3 bases at V and 8 bases at J, leaving 11 bases unmatched. Germline V lookup: CDR1 MGHRA, CDR2 YSYEKL. CDR3 DNA: TGCGCCAGCAGCCAGCAAGGGCGGACAGGGATCGGCTACACCTTC. Protein product: CASSQQGRTGIGYTF.

The chain recombines TRBV28 with TRBJ1-2, with D possibly matching TRBD1 (6 bases). The CDR3 loop spans 14 amino acids. CDR1 MDHEN and CDR2 SYDVKM come from the germline V gene. The V end was cut by 7 bases, the J end by 5 bases, with 17 bases between. The CDR3 loop reads CASNPLQGAYGYTF. The CDR3 coding sequence is TGTGCCAGCAACCCATTACAGGGTGCGTATGGCTACACCTTC.

V gene TRBV18 combines with J gene TRBJ1-3; D gene uncertain. V was pared by 2 bases and J by 0 bases, with 8 bases between. Germline CDR1 and CDR2: KGHSH and LQKENI. This CDR3 has 15 residues. The CDR3 DNA sequence: TGTGCCAGCTCACCAGTCTCTTTCTCTGGAAACACCATATATTTT. Translated: CASSPVSFSGNTIYF.

The CDR3 is CASSPGRGGRGETQYF. CDR3 bases: TGTGCCAGCAGCCCCGGTAGGGGCGGGAGAGGGGAGACCCAGTACTTC. V and J are TRBV7-9 and TRBJ2-5; TRBD2 matches at 7 bases. The V gene's germline CDR1 is SEHNR and CDR2 FQNEAQ (reference sequence). The CDR3 loop spans 16 amino acids. V was pared by 5 bases and J by 5 bases, with 14 bases of the junction left unmatched.

The chain has TRBV7-8 and TRBJ1-1; TRBD1 agrees at 8 bases. The germline V gene encodes CDR1 SGHVS and CDR2 FQNEAQ. The junction had 6 bases not matched to a gene; V was cut back by 5 bases and J by 4 bases. The CDR3 sequence is 14 residues long. The CDR3: CASSPGQGITEAFF. CDR3 nucleotide sequence: TGTGCCAGCAGCCCCGGACAGGGTATCACTGAAGCTTTCTTT.

In this sample, this clone turned up a few times. The V and J genes are TRBV7-3 and TRBJ2-7, with D possibly matching TRBD2 (5 bases). Trimming stripped 4 bases from V and 1 base from J, with 11 bases between. Germline CDR1 reads SGHTA; CDR2 reads FQGTGA. CDR3 size: 14 residues. The CDR3 DNA is TGTGCCAGCAGCTCGAACGCGGGTTCCTACGAGCAGTACTTC. Protein product: CASSSNAGSYEQYF.

This rearrangement joins TRBV5-4 to TRBJ2-7; TRBD2 is a possible D gene (6 bases). This CDR3 has 13 amino acids. CDR1 is SGHNT and CDR2 is YYREEE in the germline V gene (reference sequence). V shed 0 bases and J shed 8 bases, with 12 bases lying between them. In DNA form, the CDR3 reads TGTGCCAGCAGCTTGGCCGGAGGGATCCAGCAGTACTTC. Protein product: CASSLAGGIQQYF.

The rearrangement joins TRBV6-5 to TRBJ1-1, with TRBD1 as a possible D gene (5 bases). Trimming took off 5 bases at V and 6 bases at J, with 19 bases between the two ends. Germline V gives CDR1 MNHEY, CDR2 SVGAGI. The CDR3 runs to 15 residues. As DNA, the CDR3 is TGTGCCAGCAGTATTCCTACGGAGGGGACCGCTGAAGCTTTCTTT. Encoded protein: CASSIPTEGTAEAFF.

This clone was observed once. The rearrangement uses TRBV27 and TRBJ1-6, with D possibly being TRBD1 (6 bases). Germline V CDR1 and CDR2: MNHEY, SMNVEV (reference sequence). The germline V and J ends were trimmed by 1 base and 9 bases, with 13 bases remaining between them. The CDR3 is 15 residues long. The CDR3 coding sequence is TGTGCCAGCAGTTTATTCGGTCAGGGGATTTCACCCCTCCACTTT. Translation: CASSLFGQGISPLHF.

This sequence joins TRBV28 and TRBJ1-2, with 7 bases aligning to TRBD1. J lost 7 bases, V lost 5 bases, and 10 bases had no gene match. Germline loops: CDR1 MDHEN, CDR2 SYDVKM. This CDR3 is 14 amino acids long. DNA for the CDR3: TGTGCCAGCAGTCTAATCTCACAGGGGTTTGGCTACACCTTC. It encodes CASSLISQGFGYTF.

The V gene is TRBV4-3, the J gene TRBJ2-2; 7 nucleotides align to TRBD1. The CDR3 length is 14 residues. J was trimmed by 6 bases and V by 4 bases; bases with no gene match: 5. CDR1 is LGHNA, CDR2 YSLEER, per germline. CDR3 amino acids: CASSRSQGSGELFF. The CDR3 bases are TGCGCCAGCAGCCGATCACAGGGGTCCGGGGAGCTGTTTTTT.

Here the CDR3 DNA reads TGTGCCAGCAGTTTCAGACAGGGGGCCTTCTATGGCTACACCTTC. This sequence encodes CASSFRQGAFYGYTF. The rearrangement joins TRBV27 to TRBJ1-2; TRBD1 matches 10 bases. J was trimmed by 4 bases and V by 3 bases; bases with no gene match: 5. The CDR3 is made up of 15 amino acids. Germline V CDR1 and CDR2: MNHEY, SMNVEV (reference sequence).

Note on this clone: Other DNA sequences of this sample code for an identical CDR3. This chain connects TRBV9 to TRBJ2-7; 9 bases are a match to TRBD1. CDR1 is SGDLS and CDR2 is YYNGEE in the germline V gene. The CDR3 is 14 residues long. J lost 2 bases, V lost 2 bases, and 2 bases had no gene match. The CDR3 DNA reads as TGTGCCAGCAGCGTCGGGACAGGGACCTACGAGCAGTACTTC. Protein: CASSVGTGTYEQYF. Drawing the rest from reference TRBV9 and TRBJ2-7, the complete variable domain is DSGVTQTPKHLITATGQRVTLRCSPRSGDLSVYWYQQSLDQGLQFLIQYYNGEERAKGNILERFSAQQFPDLHSELNLSSLELGDSALYFCASSVGTGTYEQYFGPGTRLTVT.

The genes are TRBV28 and TRBJ2-7; TRBD2 is a possible D gene (5 bases). The CDR3 is 15 amino acids. Deletions cut 6 bases from V and 3 bases from J, with 18 bases between. Germline V lookup: CDR1 MDHEN, CDR2 SYDVKM. The CDR3 DNA sequence: TGTGCCAGCAGCTCCCCCGGTACTAGTATCTACGAGCAGTACTTC. This sequence encodes CASSSPGTSIYEQYF.

The J gene is TRBJ1-6, the V gene TRBV18, with TRBD1 as a possible D gene (6 bases). CDR3 length equals 15 residues. Germline V lookup: CDR1 KGHSH, CDR2 LQKENI. The V end was cut by 1 base, the J end by 8 bases, with 12 bases between. The CDR3 protein is CASSPRAGDDSPLHF. In DNA, the CDR3 is TGTGCCAGCTCACCACGGGCAGGGGACGATTCACCCCTCCACTTT.

The chain has TRBV7-3 and TRBJ1-1, with 9 bases aligning to TRBD1. CDR1 and CDR2 (germline): SGHTA, FQGTGA. The J segment lost 7 bases and the V segment lost 5 bases, leaving 5 bases of the junction unmatched. This CDR3 has 13 residues. DNA for the CDR3: TGTGCCAGCAGCAAACAGGGGGCTGGTGAAGCTTTCTTT. Encoded protein: CASSKQGAGEAFF.

The chain couples TRBV15 to TRBJ1-2; 9 bases are a match to TRBD1. The CDR3 covers 16 residues. The germline V gene has CDR1 LNHNV and CDR2 YYDKDF (reference sequence). V trimming: 0 bases; J trimming: 8 bases; junction bases outside the gene matches: 10. The CDR3 loop reads CATSRDRRDRASGYTF. As DNA, the CDR3 is TGTGCCACCAGCAGAGATCGACGGGACAGGGCCAGCGGCTACACCTTC.

V usage is TRBV7-9 and J usage is TRBJ2-7; 12 nucleotides line up with TRBD1. Germline V CDR1 and CDR2: SEHNR, FQNEAQ (reference sequence). Trimming at V came to 4 bases and at J to 4 bases, leaving 8 bases not matched to a gene. This CDR3 contains 16 residues. For the CDR3, the DNA is TGTGCCAGCAGCTCGGCTTGGGGACAGGGGGCATACGAGCAGTACTTC. Protein sequence: CASSSAWGQGAYEQYF.

This clone showed up just a few times. The CDR3 sequence: CASSYVDRSNQPQHF. Here the CDR3 DNA reads TGTGCCAGCAGTTACGTGGACAGAAGCAATCAGCCCCAGCATTTT. The V and J genes are TRBV6-9 and TRBJ1-5, with D perhaps TRBD1 (6 bases). CDR3 size: 15 residues. Germline lookup yields CDR1 MNHGY and CDR2 SVAAGI. V lost 3 bases, J lost 1 base, and 10 bases lay in between.

The rearrangement uses TRBV20-1 and TRBJ1-1; no firm D call. V was pared by 7 bases and J by 6 bases, with 9 bases between. The CDR3 is 10 residues long. In germline, CDR1 is DFQATT, CDR2 SNEGSKA (reference sequence). The CDR3: CSVRLPEAFF. CDR3 in DNA: TGCAGTGTCCGACTTCCTGAAGCTTTCTTT.

The chain couples TRBV28 to TRBJ1-2; possibly TRBD1 for D (5 bases). This CDR3 is built from 14 residues. Looked up from germline, CDR1 is MDHEN and CDR2 is SYDVKM. V was trimmed by 6 bases and J by 3 bases, leaving 14 bases between them. CDR3 DNA sequence: TGTGCCAGCAGCTTGGGTTTAGGGGACTATGGCTACACCTTC. It specifies CASSLGLGDYGYTF.

The rearrangement uses TRBV28 and TRBJ1-5; D gene ambiguous. The CDR3 has 14 amino acids. V lost 2 bases, J lost 4 bases, and 9 bases lay in between. In germline, CDR1 is MDHEN, CDR2 SYDVKM. CDR3: CASSLPEPNQPQHF. The CDR3 DNA follows: TGTGCCAGCAGTTTACCGGAGCCGAATCAGCCCCAGCATTTT.

The J gene is TRBJ1-1, the V gene TRBV6-5; 7 bases map to TRBD1. The CDR3 has 15 amino acids. Germline V gene data show CDR1 as MNHEY and CDR2 as SVGAGI. V shed 0 bases, J shed 1 base, and the junction held 2 bases outside the gene matches. In DNA, the CDR3 is TGTGCCAGCAGTTACTCCGGGACAGAGAACACTGAAGCTTTCTTT. It yields the protein CASSYSGTENTEAFF.

The chain employs TRBV6-5 and TRBJ1-6; 11 bases map to TRBD1. Germline V gives CDR1 MNHEY, CDR2 SVGAGI. V shed 7 bases, J shed 7 bases, and the junction held 3 bases outside the gene matches. The CDR3 is 14 amino acids. CDR3 sequence: CASTGTGGNSPLHF. CDR3 DNA sequence: TGTGCCAGCACCGGGACAGGGGGGAATTCACCCCTCCACTTT.

V gene TRBV20-1 combines with J gene TRBJ2-5, with 7 bases identical to TRBD1. The J segment lost 2 bases and the V segment lost 3 bases, leaving 12 bases of the junction unmatched. This CDR3 comprises 16 residues. The germline V gene has CDR1 DFQATT and CDR2 SNEGSKA (reference sequence). CDR3 protein: CSASGPNRGHQETQYF. In nucleotides, the CDR3 is TGCAGTGCTAGTGGCCCGAACAGGGGACATCAAGAGACCCAGTACTTC.